This is a list of T cell receptor beta chains from one sample in a study of blood T cell repertoires in COVID-19. Generated by immunoSEQ multiplex PCR, the TCRdb table keeps only in-frame clones and is missing some. Among under 300,000 clones listed, 86% were seen once. Sequenced material: peripheral blood. Every receptor here comes from a man older than 75 with acute or convalescent COVID-19. The CDR3 runs from the conserved cysteine through the conserved F or W. A D gene is named only where the DNA matches it firmly. Part of the rows lack a size; the others show once, few, many or a class for expanded clones.

d_gene	v_gene	j_gene	abundance	CDR3aa	CDR3nt
.	TRBV20-1	TRBJ1-2	.	CSAWQGSGYTF	TGCAGTGCCTGGCAGGGCTCTGGCTACACCTTC
.	TRBV7-2	TRBJ2-7	.	CASSLSRGGSYEQYF	TGTGCCAGCAGCTTATCTAGGGGGGGCTCCTACGAGCAGTACTTC
TRBD2	TRBV19	TRBJ2-1	.	CASSKGTSRTHVNEQFF	TGTGCCAGTAGCAAGGGGACTAGCAGGACGCATGTGAATGAGCAGTTCTTC
.	TRBV4-1	TRBJ1-2	.	CASSSQGGYGYTF	TGCGCCAGCAGCTCACAGGGAGGGTATGGCTACACCTTC
TRBD1	TRBV24-1	TRBJ1-4	once	CATSESDRESEKLFF	TGTGCCACCAGTGAAAGCGACAGGGAGAGTGAAAAACTGTTTTTT
.	TRBV10-3	TRBJ2-3	.	CAASPGSDTQYF	TGTGCCGCCTCCCCGGGTTCAGATACGCAGTATTTT
.	TRBV7-9	TRBJ1-3	.	CASSLWAGFGNTIYF	TGTGCCAGCAGCTTATGGGCTGGTTTTGGAAACACCATATATTTT
.	TRBV11-2	TRBJ2-2	.	CASSPGDLLNTGELFF	TGTGCCAGCAGCCCGGGGGACCTTTTGAACACCGGGGAGCTGTTTTTT
TRBD2	TRBV5-4	TRBJ2-1	.	CASSLAGASGDEQFF	TGTGCCAGCAGCTTGGCCGGAGCTAGCGGCGATGAGCAGTTCTTC
.	TRBV18	TRBJ2-2	.	CASGDIRQGGELFF	TGTGCCAGCGGGGACATCCGGCAAGGCGGGGAGCTGTTTTTT
.	TRBV5-1	TRBJ2-7	.	CASSNPGDTSSYEQYF	TGCGCCAGCAGCAACCCTGGGGACACCAGCTCCTACGAGCAGTACTTC
TRBD1	TRBV9	TRBJ1-4	.	CASSPSGQGPATNEKLFF	TGTGCCAGCAGTCCCTCGGGACAGGGCCCGGCAACTAATGAAAAACTGTTTTTT
TRBD1	TRBV4-1	TRBJ1-4	once	CASSRTGKNEKLFF	TGCGCCAGCAGCCGGACAGGGAAAAATGAAAAACTGTTTTTT
TRBD1	TRBV6-5	TRBJ1-1	.	CASSSQGRWDTEAFF	TGTGCCAGCAGTTCACAGGGGAGGTGGGACACTGAAGCTTTCTTT
.	TRBV19	TRBJ2-5	.	CASSTLQGLETQYF	TGTGCCAGTAGTACCCTGCAGGGGCTGGAGACCCAGTACTTC
TRBD1	TRBV11-2	TRBJ2-2	.	CASTLGQGRTGELFF	TGTGCCAGCACCCTGGGACAGGGGAGAACCGGGGAGCTGTTTTTT
.	TRBV25-1	TRBJ2-2	.	CASGAASTGELFF	TGTGCCAGTGGGGCGGCGAGCACCGGGGAGCTGTTTTTT
TRBD1	TRBV5-4	TRBJ1-6	few	CASSLGQGNSPLHF	TGTGCCAGCAGCTTGGGACAGGGGAATTCACCCCTCCACTTT
TRBD1	TRBV3-1/TRBV3-2	TRBJ1-1	.	CASSQEGWDRFQMNAFF	TGTGCCAGCAGCCAAGAAGGGTGGGACAGGTTTCAGATGAATGCTTTCTTT
TRBD1	TRBV27	TRBJ2-7	.	CASAGTVASYEQYF	TGTGCCAGCGCCGGGACAGTGGCTTCCTACGAGCAGTACTTC
TRBD2	TRBV6-6	TRBJ2-7	.	CASSSGLAGGPQEQYF	TGTGCCAGCAGCTCGGGACTAGCGGGAGGGCCACAGGAGCAGTACTTC
.	TRBV5-1	TRBJ1-4	once	CASSLATVASNEKLFF	TGCGCCAGCAGCTTGGCGACTGTTGCCTCTAATGAAAAACTGTTTTTT
.	TRBV5-1	TRBJ2-1	.	CASHSGFDNEQFF	TGCGCCAGCCACTCAGGGTTCGACAATGAGCAGTTCTTC
TRBD2	TRBV6-4	TRBJ2-7	.	CASSEGVLAGGPREQYF	TGTGCCAGCAGTGAAGGGGTGCTGGCGGGGGGACCGCGCGAGCAGTACTTC
TRBD1	TRBV24-1	TRBJ2-3	.	CATSLAGTGVTDTQYF	TGTGCCACCTCACTAGCCGGGACAGGGGTAACAGATACGCAGTATTTT
.	TRBV5-4	TRBJ2-5	.	CASSPRGTETQYF	TGTGCCAGCAGCCCCCGGGGGACGGAGACCCAGTACTTC
TRBD1	TRBV6-5	TRBJ1-1	.	CASRPTGGTEAFF	TGTGCCAGCAGACCGACAGGGGGGACTGAAGCTTTCTTT
TRBD1	TRBV6-5	TRBJ1-1	.	CASSIRDRGAEAFF	TGTGCCAGCAGTATCCGGGACAGGGGGGCTGAAGCTTTCTTT
.	TRBV7-9	TRBJ2-2	few	CASSFARDTGELFF	TGTGCCAGCAGCTTTGCGAGGGACACCGGGGAGCTGTTTTTT
TRBD1	TRBV18	TRBJ1-4	once	CASSPFSSRGRDEKLFF	TGTGCCAGCTCACCATTTTCAAGCAGGGGGCGCGATGAAAAACTGTTTTTT
TRBD1	TRBV19	TRBJ1-3	few	CASIGTGAGNTIYF	TGTGCCAGTATCGGGACAGGGGCCGGAAACACCATATATTTT
TRBD1	TRBV6-1	TRBJ1-4	.	CASSSPGQGDEKLFF	TGTGCCAGCAGTTCGCCGGGACAGGGGGATGAAAAACTGTTTTTT
.	TRBV5-4	TRBJ2-2	.	CASSLQKGANTGELFF	TGTGCCAGCAGCTTGCAAAAGGGAGCGAACACCGGGGAGCTGTTTTTT
.	TRBV4-3	TRBJ2-3	.	CASSQDVDYSSTDTQYF	TGCGCCAGCAGCCAAGATGTGGACTACTCTAGCACAGATACGCAGTATTTT
.	TRBV10-1	TRBJ1-1	.	CATPRGVDTEAFF	TGCGCCACCCCCCGGGGGGTGGACACTGAAGCTTTCTTT
.	TRBV14	TRBJ1-4	.	CASSQVRGTNEKLFF	TGTGCCAGCAGCCAAGTCAGGGGAACTAATGAAAAACTGTTTTTT
.	TRBV7-9	TRBJ2-1	.	CASRRAISYGYNEQFF	TGTGCCAGCAGGCGAGCGATCTCCTACGGGTACAATGAGCAGTTCTTC
TRBD1	TRBV5-1	TRBJ2-7	.	CASSLPGTGLREQYF	TGCGCCAGCAGTTTACCCGGGACAGGGTTAAGGGAGCAGTACTTC
TRBD1	TRBV10-2	TRBJ1-5	.	CASLQGNNQPQHF	TGCGCCAGCCTACAGGGGAACAATCAGCCCCAGCATTTT
.	TRBV5-1	TRBJ1-1	.	CASSLAMGRWTEAFF	TGCGCCAGCAGCTTGGCTATGGGGAGGTGGACTGAAGCTTTCTTT
.	TRBV13	TRBJ1-4	.	CASSHRTTNEKLFF	TGTGCCAGCAGCCACAGGACAACTAATGAAAAACTGTTTTTT
TRBD1	TRBV28	TRBJ2-7	.	CASLPPGTGVGNEQYF	TGTGCCAGTCTACCACCCGGGACAGGGGTGGGCAACGAGCAGTACTTC
.	TRBV7-2	TRBJ2-2	.	CASSSEGGVTGELFF	TGTGCCAGCAGCTCCGAGGGTGGGGTCACCGGGGAGCTGTTTTTT
TRBD2	TRBV9	TRBJ2-3	.	CASSVAGGFTDTQYF	TGTGCCAGCAGCGTAGCGGGAGGATTCACAGATACGCAGTATTTT
.	TRBV24-1	TRBJ1-4	.	CATSTPGGDEKLFF	TGTGCCACCAGTACACCAGGCGGGGATGAAAAACTGTTTTTT
TRBD1	TRBV7-7	TRBJ2-3	.	CASSLGTGVTDTQYF	TGTGCTAGCAGCTTAGGGACAGGAGTCACAGATACGCAGTATTTT
.	TRBV11-2	TRBJ1-2	few	CASSLGGQGEGYTF	TGTGCCAGCAGCTTAGGTGGGCAGGGTGAAGGCTACACCTTC
TRBD1	TRBV19	TRBJ1-1	.	CAISPPGQLNTEAFF	TGTGCCATATCTCCTCCGGGACAGCTAAACACTGAAGCTTTCTTT